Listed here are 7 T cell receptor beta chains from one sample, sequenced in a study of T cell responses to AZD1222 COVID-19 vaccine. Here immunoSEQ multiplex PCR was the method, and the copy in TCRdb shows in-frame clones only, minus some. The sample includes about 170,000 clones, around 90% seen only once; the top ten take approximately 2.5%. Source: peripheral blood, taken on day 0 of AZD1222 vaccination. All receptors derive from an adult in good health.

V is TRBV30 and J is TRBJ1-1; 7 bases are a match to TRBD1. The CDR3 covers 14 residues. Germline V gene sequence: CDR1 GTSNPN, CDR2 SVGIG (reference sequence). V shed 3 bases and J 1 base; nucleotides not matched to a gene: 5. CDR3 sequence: CAWRTGAGNTEAFF. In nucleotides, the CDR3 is TGTGCCTGGAGAACAGGGGCGGGGAACACTGAAGCTTTCTTT.

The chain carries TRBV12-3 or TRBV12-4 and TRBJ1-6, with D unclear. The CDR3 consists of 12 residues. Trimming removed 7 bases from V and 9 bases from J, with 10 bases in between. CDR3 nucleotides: TGTGCCAGCACCCTAGCGGCTTCACCCCTCCACTTT. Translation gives CASTLAASPLHF.

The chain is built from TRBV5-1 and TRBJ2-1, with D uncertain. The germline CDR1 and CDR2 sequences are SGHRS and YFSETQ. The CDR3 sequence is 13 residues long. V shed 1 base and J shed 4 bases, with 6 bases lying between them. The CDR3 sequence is CASSLLGYNEQFF. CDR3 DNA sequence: TGCGCCAGCAGCTTGCTTGGGTACAATGAGCAGTTCTTC.

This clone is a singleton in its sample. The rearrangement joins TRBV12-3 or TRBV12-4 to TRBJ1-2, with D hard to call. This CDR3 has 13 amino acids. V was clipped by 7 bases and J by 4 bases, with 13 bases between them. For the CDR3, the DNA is TGTGCCAGCAAGTGGGGTTTGGCCTATGGCTACACCTTC. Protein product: CASKWGLAYGYTF.

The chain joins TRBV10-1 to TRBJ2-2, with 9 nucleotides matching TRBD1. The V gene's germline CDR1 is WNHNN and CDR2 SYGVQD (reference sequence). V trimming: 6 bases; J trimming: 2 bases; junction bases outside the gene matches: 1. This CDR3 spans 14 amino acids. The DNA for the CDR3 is TGCGCCAGCAGGGGACAGGGCAACACCGGGGAGCTGTTTTTT. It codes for CASRGQGNTGELFF.

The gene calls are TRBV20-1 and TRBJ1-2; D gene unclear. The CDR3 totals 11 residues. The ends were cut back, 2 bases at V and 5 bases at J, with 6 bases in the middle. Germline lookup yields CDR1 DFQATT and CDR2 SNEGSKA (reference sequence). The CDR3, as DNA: TGCAGTGCTAGACCGGTTTATGGCTACACCTTC. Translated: CSARPVYGYTF.

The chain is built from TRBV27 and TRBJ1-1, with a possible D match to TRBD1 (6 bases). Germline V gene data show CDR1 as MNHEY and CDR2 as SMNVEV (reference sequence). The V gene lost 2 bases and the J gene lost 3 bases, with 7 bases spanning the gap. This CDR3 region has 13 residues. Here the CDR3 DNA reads TGTGCCAGCAGTTTAGAGGGGGACACTGAAGCTTTCTTT. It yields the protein CASSLEGDTEAFF.